The clone carrying this T cell receptor beta chain has a count of ten or more. No antigen is known for it. The entry originates in a study of neurological immune-mediated disorders. Study-wide points: None of the CDR3 amino acid sequences found in expanded clones was shared across subjects. This suggests that the TCR-beta repertoires were private in all groups.

Synthesis of cDNA used 5'RACE (with 10-nucleotide random UMIs). Via MiXCR, TCRdb re-called the 5' RACE reads, giving one row per CDR3 protein. There are approximately 19,000 distinct CDR3 sequences in the sample; 7% to 8.5% occur only once, and roughly a sixth lies in the top ten. This CDR3 has 14 residues. CDR1 and CDR2 (germline): SEHNR, FQNEAQ (reference sequence). V was cut by 3 bases and J by 0 bases, with 8 bases left in between. Sequencing was carried out using CD8+ T cells from blood. The chain employs TRBV7-9 and TRBJ1-1; D is perhaps TRBD1 (6 bases). The TCR was taken from a woman in her twenties or thirties with HTLV-1-associated myelopathy (HAM/TSP). CDR3 region: CASSFKGVNTEAFF. The CDR3 nucleotides read TGTGCCAGCAGCTTTAAGGGGGTGAACACTGAAGCTTTCTTT. The full variable domain, in which reference TRBV7-9 and TRBJ1-1 provide the parts outside the CDR3, is DTGVSQNPRHKITKRGQNVTFRCDPISEHNRLYWYRQTLGQGPEFLTYFQNEAQLEKSRLLSDRFSAERPKGSFSTLEIQRTEQGDSAMYLCASSFKGVNTEAFFGQGTRLTVV.